These 19 T cell receptor beta chains share one sample of origin, sequenced in a study of T cells after posttransplantation cyclophosphamide. Busulfan-fludarabine conditioning, marrow transplant, and cyclophosphamide on days +3 and +4 were administered. Generated by immunoSEQ multiplex PCR, the TCRdb table keeps only in-frame clones and is missing some. Altogether 2,000 to 3,000 clones are present, around 62% being singletons, with the ten largest covering around 30%. The material was PBMCs, obtained 30 days after allogeneic stem cell transplant with posttransplant cyclophosphamide. Receptors were obtained from a female patient in her forties or fifties who received an allogeneic stem cell transplant from a related donor, was CMV-positive, and had no GVHD. Some T cells may have come from the graft donor.

The chain uses TRBV6-1 and TRBJ2-4; TRBD2 agrees at 8 bases. With V trimmed by 0 bases and J by 4 bases, 2 bases remained unmatched. The germline CDR1 and CDR2 sequences are MNHNS and SASEGT. CDR3 length: 15 amino acids. The CDR3 reads CASSEAREDKNIQYF. CDR3 nucleotides: TGTGCCAGCAGTGAAGCGCGGGAGGATAAAAACATTCAGTACTTC.

The V gene is TRBV2, the J gene TRBJ2-5, with TRBD2 matching 13 bases. The CDR3 runs to 16 residues. The trim removed 6 bases at V and 11 bases at J, leaving 15 bases unmatched. Germline lookup yields CDR1 SNHLY and CDR2 FYNNEI. The CDR3 sequence is CASSPRGLAGSREQYF. CDR3 DNA sequence: TGTGCCAGCAGCCCCAGGGGACTAGCGGGGTCTCGGGAGCAGTACTTC.

This clone was observed a handful of times. This rearrangement joins TRBV6-4 to TRBJ1-6; D is ambiguous. The V end lost 3 bases, the J end lost 10 bases, and 10 bases lay between the germline ends. The CDR3 sequence is 13 residues long. Looked up from germline, CDR1 is MRHNA and CDR2 is SNTAGT. The CDR3 DNA follows: TGTGCCAGCAGTGATGAGGCCGAATCACCCCTCCACTTT. Encoded protein: CASSDEAESPLHF.

The chain is built from TRBV6-1 and TRBJ1-6; D is uncertain. V shed 1 base and J shed 4 bases, with 8 bases lying between them. This CDR3 region has 15 residues. CDR1 is MNHNS, CDR2 SASEGT, per germline. The CDR3 coding sequence is TGTGCCAGCAGTGAAGTGGGCAGTTATAATTCACCCCTCCACTTT. As protein: CASSEVGSYNSPLHF.

V and J are TRBV27 and TRBJ2-5; 9 positions agree with TRBD1. The J call may be faulty, since TRBJ2-7 better matches the DNA end. CDR3 length equals 13 residues. CDR1 is MNHEY, CDR2 SMNVEV, per germline (reference sequence). The CDR3 spells CASSTGGGYEQYF. CDR3 DNA: TGTGCCAGCAGTACAGGGGGCGGATACGAGCAGTACTTC.

The rearrangement joins TRBV5-1 to TRBJ1-1; TRBD1 might be the D (6 bases). CDR1 and CDR2 from the germline V gene are SGHRS and YFSETQ. V was shortened by 0 bases and J by 0 bases, with 18 bases between the two germline ends. This CDR3 comprises 18 residues. CDR3 coding DNA: TGCGCCAGCAGCTTGGATCTCCCAGGGGTAGGACTGAACACTGAAGCTTTCTTT. This encodes CASSLDLPGVGLNTEAFF.

The CDR3 region has the DNA TGCAGCGTTGAAAGGGGGGTGGATAGCGGGAGGGCCAACGAGCAGTACTTC. Its translation is CSVERGVDSGRANEQYF. This chain uses TRBV29-1 with TRBJ2-7; TRBD2 aligns across 11 bases. Unmatched junction bases numbered 14, after V lost 2 bases and J lost 5 bases. This CDR3 contains 17 residues. Germline values: CDR1 SQVTM, CDR2 ANQGSEA.

This sequence joins TRBV6-6 and TRBJ2-5, with 8 bases aligning to TRBD2. Germline V gene data show CDR1 as MNHNY and CDR2 as SVGAGI (reference sequence). J gave up 5 bases and V 8 bases, and 16 bases lay outside the gene matches. The CDR3 covers 16 residues. The CDR3 sequence is CASLPGKKRERETQYF. The DNA of the CDR3 is TGTGCCAGCCTCCCCGGGAAAAAGCGGGAGAGGGAGACCCAGTACTTC.

This sequence joins TRBV29-1 and TRBJ1-1, with D tentatively TRBD1 (5 bases). The CDR3 is 13 amino acids. The V end was cut by 3 bases, the J end by 3 bases, with 11 bases between. Germline lookup yields CDR1 SQVTM and CDR2 ANQGSEA. The CDR3, as DNA: TGCAGCGTTGAGCAGGGATACTACACTGAAGCTTTCTTT. Protein sequence: CSVEQGYYTEAFF. The full variable domain, its missing parts supplied by reference TRBV29-1 and TRBJ1-1, is SAVISQKPSRDICQRGTSLTIQCQVDSQVTMMFWYRQQPGQSLTLIATANQGSEATYESGFVIDKFPISRPNLTFSTLTVSNMSPEDSSIYLCSVEQGYYTEAFFGQGTRLTVV.

CDR3 in amino acids: CASSVAEGANIQYF. The CDR3 coding sequence is TGTGCCAGCAGTGTAGCGGAGGGGGCAAACATTCAGTACTTC. The chain couples TRBV28 to TRBJ2-4; D may be TRBD1 (7 bases). The germline V gene encodes CDR1 MDHEN and CDR2 SYDVKM. The CDR3 loop spans 14 amino acids. V was trimmed by 5 bases and J by 6 bases, leaving 14 bases between them.

The rearrangement joins TRBV9 to TRBJ2-1; no clear D. Germline lookup yields CDR1 SGDLS and CDR2 YYNGEE. Deletions cut 0 bases from V and 7 bases from J, with 17 bases between. The length of the CDR3 is 16 residues. CDR3 loop: CASSVATRVTVNEQFF. The CDR3 coding sequence is TGTGCCAGCAGCGTAGCTACCCGGGTAACGGTGAATGAGCAGTTCTTC.

The chain combines TRBV7-2 with TRBJ2-2; 9 bases are a match to TRBD2. V was clipped by 4 bases and J by 6 bases; unmatched bases: 6. CDR1 is SGHTA and CDR2 is FQGNSA in the germline V gene. The CDR3 runs to 15 residues. The CDR3 spells CASSYIAGAAGELFF. CDR3 DNA: TGTGCCAGCAGCTATATAGCGGGAGCGGCCGGGGAGCTGTTTTTT.

This clone was seen only a few times. The V and J genes are TRBV9 and TRBJ2-3; TRBD1 matches at 10 bases. V gave up 0 bases and J gave up 4 bases; unmatched junction bases: 5. The CDR3 has 16 residues. The germline V gene encodes CDR1 SGDLS and CDR2 YYNGEE. The CDR3 nucleotides are TGTGCCAGCAGCGTAGTAGGACAGGGGGTCGCAGATACGCAGTATTTT. This gives the protein CASSVVGQGVADTQYF.

The chain has TRBV10-3 and TRBJ2-1, with TRBD2 matching 10 bases. The germline V gene encodes CDR1 ENHRY and CDR2 SYGVKD. Trimming at V came to 4 bases and at J to 0 bases, leaving 6 bases not matched to a gene. This CDR3 has 17 residues. The CDR3 sequence: CAISGYSGGGSYNEQFF. The CDR3 DNA follows: TGTGCCATCAGTGGATACAGCGGGGGGGGCTCCTACAATGAGCAGTTCTTC.

The chain has TRBV11-2 and TRBJ2-4; 8 bases agree with TRBD2. V gave up 5 bases and J gave up 14 bases; unmatched junction bases: 8. Germline CDR1 is SGHAT and CDR2 is FQNNGV. The CDR3 contains 12 residues. CDR3 sequence: CASSRGTSSKYF. CDR3 coding DNA: TGTGCCAGCAGCCGGGGGACTAGTTCAAAGTACTTC.

The chain is built from TRBV15 and TRBJ2-2; 7 bases are a match to TRBD2. The length of the CDR3 is 17 residues. V dropped 0 bases and J dropped 5; count of bases not matched to a gene: 9. Germline V CDR1 and CDR2: LNHNV, YYDKDF (reference sequence). The CDR3 coding sequence is TGTGCCACCAGCAGAGATCCCGCGGGAGTAAGGACCGGGGAGCTGTTTTTT. This codes for CATSRDPAGVRTGELFF.

This rearrangement joins TRBV19 to TRBJ2-2, with TRBD1 matching 9 bases. Losses at the gene ends were 7 bases for V and 2 bases for J; bases not matched to a gene: 11. The germline V gene has CDR1 LNHDA and CDR2 SQIVND (reference sequence). The CDR3 consists of 17 residues. CDR3 sequence (DNA): TGTGCCAGTACCCCTAGGGTGGACAGGGGAAACACCGGGGAGCTGTTTTTT. Amino acid sequence: CASTPRVDRGNTGELFF.

The rearrangement uses TRBV6-1 and TRBJ1-2; maybe TRBD1 (5 bases). Germline-derived CDR1 and CDR2 are MNHNS and SASEGT. CDR3 length: 15 amino acids. Trimming removed 1 base from V and 3 bases from J, with 12 bases in between. The CDR3 loop reads CASSEGAGRDYGYTF. The CDR3 bases are TGTGCCAGCAGTGAAGGGGCAGGGAGGGACTATGGCTACACCTTC.

V gene TRBV2 combines with J gene TRBJ2-7; TRBD1 agrees at 7 bases. In germline, CDR1 is SNHLY, CDR2 FYNNEI. This CDR3 has 16 amino acids. V was clipped by 7 bases and J by 4 bases; unmatched bases: 16. The CDR3 loop is CASTPGGRGRQYEQYF. DNA for the CDR3: TGTGCCAGCACCCCAGGGGGAAGGGGGCGACAGTACGAGCAGTACTTC.